This note documents a single T cell receptor beta chain sequence. This sample was taken from a study of control samples from healthy donors and cancer patients. The method was immunoSEQ multiplex PCR; TCRdb's version includes in-frame clones alone and lacks a portion of them. The sample yields fewer than 120,000 clones, roughly 88% seen once. Sequenced material: PBMCs. The receptor comes from a woman aged 55-69 years with lung cancer.

In DNA, the CDR3 is TGTGCCAGCAGCGCAAGACTAGCGGTGTCCCAAGAGACCCAGTACTTC. Translated, it gives CASSARLAVSQETQYF. The V and J genes are TRBV9 and TRBJ2-5; 9 nucleotides agree with TRBD2. This CDR3 spans 16 amino acids. Germline V gene lookup returns CDR1 SGDLS and CDR2 YYNGEE. J gave up 1 base and V 3 bases, and 7 bases lay outside the gene matches. The variable domain in full, with the rest retrieved from reference TRBV9 and TRBJ2-5, is DSGVTQTPKHLITATGQRVTLRCSPRSGDLSVYWYQQSLDQGLQFLIQYYNGEERAKGNILERFSAQQFPDLHSELNLSSLELGDSALYFCASSARLAVSQETQYFGPGTRLLVL.